This T cell receptor (beta chain) was documented in a study of cytomegalovirus exposure and HLA in healthy donors. Study in general: Of the donors genotyped, 398 in all, 75% to 90% fell in the Caucasian-associated ancestry cluster.

The PCR made use of 60 Vbeta and 13 Jbeta primers. Sequencing used immunoSEQ multiplex PCR; TCRdb keeps in-frame clones, though not all of them. This table holds approximately 45,000 clones. V gave up 8 bases and J gave up 8 bases, with 24 bases separating them. Germline-derived CDR1 and CDR2 are SGHDN and FVKESK. This CDR3 has 15 residues. The sequence was obtained from a male donor in good health and CMV-seronegative. This chain links TRBV14 with TRBJ1-2; possibly TRBD1 for D (5 bases). The sample consisted of PBMCs. The CDR3 spells CASAPSGRGTEGYTF. The CDR3 region has the DNA TGTGCCAGCGCCCCTTCGGGGAGGGGCACGGAGGGCTACACCTTC.